Sequencing of this T cell receptor beta chain was carried out in a study of blood T cells in healthy people across ages. In germline, CDR1 is SGHTA, CDR2 FQGNSA. V shed 6 bases and J 2 bases; nucleotides not matched to a gene: 14. There are 17 residues in the CDR3. This clonotype came up once. Antigen specificity is unknown. Aged about 6 to 100, donors were systemically healthy Caucasians from Russia. Next came a second PCR, run for roughly 6 to 11 cycles, which used a sample-barcoded 5' primer along with a J-beta primer mix. Each CDR3 protein is one row after TCRdb ran MiXCR on the 5' RACE reads. The sample carries approximately 800,000 distinct CDR3 sequences, approximately 65% recorded once. Study results and limitations: The recorded TCR beta diversity per million T cells decreased in a roughly linear manner with age.

This chain uses TRBV7-2 with TRBJ2-5; TRBD2 agrees at 8 bases. Sequencing was performed on blood. The source of this sequence is a young man in good health. Written as DNA, the CDR3 is TGTGCCAGCAGACGCCATGGGTTAGCGGGACGTCAAGAGACCCAGTACTTC. Translation gives CASRRHGLAGRQETQYF.